The 10 T cell receptor beta chains below come from one sample, sequenced in a study of Ad26.COV2.S vaccination and SARS-CoV-2 variants. Treatment reported: around 19 received Ad26.COV2.S at low or high dose, single or two shots; 5 received placebo; per-sample allocation not given. Collection of samples fell on day 63 after the first vaccine or placebo injection. Here immunoSEQ multiplex PCR was the method, and the copy in TCRdb shows in-frame clones only, minus some. The sample has 300,000 to 350,000 clones; 88% are singletons. Sequences were derived from peripheral blood, sampled in a trial of Ad26.COV2.S vaccine versus placebo. Receptors originate from a person between 18 and 65 years old who received the Ad26.COV2.S COVID-19 vaccine or a placebo.

This chain links TRBV6-2 or TRBV6-3 with TRBJ2-2; the D is unclear. The germline gives CDR1 MNHEY, CDR2 SVGEGT. V was cut by 5 bases and J by 6 bases, with 10 bases left in between. This CDR3 comprises 13 residues. This CDR3 is CASSPVRAGELFF. CDR3 nucleotides: TGTGCCAGCAGTCCCGTAAGGGCCGGGGAGCTGTTTTTT.

The rearrangement joins TRBV7-8 to TRBJ1-1; D is undetermined. This CDR3 comprises 15 residues. Per the germline V gene, CDR1 is SGHVS and CDR2 is FQNEAQ. V shed 0 bases and J shed 0 bases, with 8 bases lying between them. Here the CDR3 DNA reads TGTGCCAGCAGCTTAGCTTCAGGATTGAACACTGAAGCTTTCTTT. This codes for CASSLASGLNTEAFF. Full variable domain (missing parts from reference TRBV7-8 and TRBJ1-1): GAGVSQSPRYKVAKRGQDVALRCDPISGHVSLFWYQQALGQGPEFLTYFQNEAQLDKSGLPSDRFFAERPEGSVSTLKIQRTQQEDSAVYLCASSLASGLNTEAFFGQGTRLTVV.

The V and J genes are TRBV6-4 and TRBJ2-7; 8 nucleotides agree with TRBD1. The CDR3 extends over 13 amino acids. Germline-derived CDR1 and CDR2 are MRHNA and SNTAGT. V lost 6 bases to trimming and J lost 3 bases; unmatched junction nucleotides: 4. DNA for the CDR3: TGTGCCAGCAGGGAGGACAGGGTCTACGAGCAGTACTTC. This encodes CASREDRVYEQYF.

The V call is TRBV11-2, the J call TRBJ2-2; TRBD1 aligns across 9 bases. The V gene's germline CDR1 is SGHAT and CDR2 FQNNGV. V shed 3 bases and J 7 bases; nucleotides not matched to a gene: 15. CDR3 size: 18 residues. This CDR3 is CASSLAKAGTGYNGELFF. DNA for the CDR3: TGTGCCAGCAGCTTGGCTAAAGCAGGGACAGGGTATAACGGGGAGCTGTTTTTT.

As concerns this clone: The same CDR3 is also encoded by other DNA sequences in this sample. This chain joins TRBV3-1 (or the pseudogene TRBV3-2) and TRBJ1-6; TRBD1 matches 7 bases. J lost 9 bases, V lost 1 base, and 6 bases had no gene match. CDR1 and CDR2 from the germline V gene are LGHDT and YNNKEL (reference sequence). CDR3 length equals 15 residues. The CDR3 DNA follows: TGTGCCAGCAGCCAAGTAGGTCAGGGGGGTTCACCCCTCCACTTT. This gives the protein CASSQVGQGGSPLHF.

The CDR3 protein is CASRTLYEQYF. The CDR3 DNA follows: TGTGCCAGCAGAACCTTATACGAGCAGTACTTC. The chain joins TRBV6-5 to TRBJ2-7; no clear D gene. The CDR3 has 11 residues. Deletions cut 6 bases from V and 4 bases from J, with 7 bases between. Germline assignment: CDR1 MNHEY and CDR2 SVGAGI.

The chain is built from TRBV3-1 (or the pseudogene TRBV3-2) and TRBJ2-7; 9 bases agree with TRBD1. Germline V lookup: CDR1 LGHDT, CDR2 YNNKEL (reference sequence). V lost 3 bases and J lost 3; bases outside the gene matches: 6. CDR3 size: 15 residues. The CDR3 DNA sequence: TGTGCCAGCAGCCAGCCGGGACAGGGATACTACGAGCAGTACTTC. The encoded protein is CASSQPGQGYYEQYF.

This chain connects TRBV6-5 to TRBJ2-5; tentatively, D is TRBD1 (6 bases). The CDR3 consists of 14 residues. V was clipped by 6 bases and J by 6 bases, with 17 bases between them. Per germline, CDR1 MNHEY and CDR2 SVGAGI. DNA of the CDR3: TGTGCCAGCAGCCCGACACAGGGTAGGAAGACCCAGTACTTC. The encoded protein is CASSPTQGRKTQYF.

This chain joins TRBV30 and TRBJ1-2; D is uncertain. This CDR3 region has 13 residues. Germline V gives CDR1 GTSNPN, CDR2 SVGIG (reference sequence). V lost 0 bases to trimming and J lost 5 bases, with 10 bases between them. The CDR3 loop reads CAWSVMRQYGYTF. The CDR3, as DNA: TGTGCCTGGAGTGTAATGCGTCAGTATGGCTACACCTTC.

This chain joins TRBV7-2 and TRBJ2-5, with TRBD2 identical over 7 bases. Unmatched junction bases numbered 3, after V lost 2 bases and J lost 3 bases. Germline V lookup: CDR1 SGHTA, CDR2 FQGNSA. CDR3 size: 14 residues. In nucleotides, the CDR3 is TGTGCCAGCAGCTTACAAGCGGGAAAAGAGACCCAGTACTTC. Amino acid sequence: CASSLQAGKETQYF.